The 16 T cell receptor beta chains given below trace back to one sample, sequenced in a study of T cell changes during pregnancy in multiple sclerosis. Produced via immunoSEQ multiplex PCR; TCRdb's table is partial and in-frame only. This sample carries 55,000 to 65,000 clones, approximately 94% of them seen once, and the ten largest clones take about 3.2%. Sample: CD8+ T cells from peripheral blood mononuclear cells, taken in the third trimester of pregnancy. These receptors were obtained from a female donor with multiple sclerosis, enrolled in a pregnancy study.

The V call is TRBV27, the J call TRBJ1-5; 10 nucleotides agree with TRBD1. The CDR3 is 16 residues long. Germline V CDR1 and CDR2: MNHEY, SMNVEV (reference sequence). V lost 2 bases, J lost 3 bases, and 4 bases stayed unmatched. CDR3 nucleotide sequence: TGTGCCAGCAGTTTACTGGGACAGGGGCCCAATCAGCCCCAGCATTTT. It translates to CASSLLGQGPNQPQHF.

This clone was detected only a few times. V and J are TRBV19 and TRBJ1-1; 9 bases agree with TRBD1. The CDR3 length is 15 residues. The V gene end was trimmed by 7 bases and the J gene end by 4 bases; junction bases not matched to a gene: 10. CDR1 LNHDA and CDR2 SQIVND come from the germline V gene (reference sequence). This CDR3 is CASTNHQQGATEAFF. CDR3 coding DNA: TGTGCCAGTACCAACCACCAACAGGGGGCCACTGAAGCTTTCTTT.

This clone was seen just once. The genes are TRBV5-4 and TRBJ1-3, with D possibly matching TRBD1 (5 bases). Trimming took 4 bases from V and 3 from J, leaving 11 bases between them. This CDR3 spans 14 amino acids. Germline CDR1 is SGHNT and CDR2 is YYREEE (reference sequence). CDR3 nucleotide sequence: TGTGCCAGCAGCCTCTGGGGGGATGGAAACACCATATATTTT. Its translation is CASSLWGDGNTIYF.

The genes are TRBV29-1 and TRBJ2-1; weak D call: TRBD1 (6 bases). Trimming stripped 3 bases from V and 0 bases from J, with 12 bases between. Germline V gene data show CDR1 as SQVTM and CDR2 as ANQGSEA. This CDR3 spans 15 amino acids. This CDR3 reads CSVEETGSSYNEQFF. The CDR3 DNA reads TGCAGCGTTGAGGAGACAGGAAGCTCCTACAATGAGCAGTTCTTC.

This sequence joins TRBV5-1 and TRBJ1-1; no reliable D call. Germline values: CDR1 SGHRS, CDR2 YFSETQ. The CDR3 is made up of 15 amino acids. With 0 bases removed from V and 0 bases from J, the gap between germline ends came to 9 bases. CDR3 DNA sequence: TGCGCCAGCAGCTTGGTTCTACCTTTGAACACTGAAGCTTTCTTT. It is translated as CASSLVLPLNTEAFF.

The CDR3 loop reads CASSIAGIYGYTF. The CDR3 DNA follows: TGTGCCAGTAGTATCGCGGGTATCTATGGCTACACCTTC. The chain recombines TRBV19 with TRBJ1-2; D unresolved. The V and J ends lost 3 bases and 4 bases respectively, with 9 bases between them. This CDR3 is built from 13 residues. Germline V CDR1 and CDR2: LNHDA, SQIVND (reference sequence).

The rearrangement joins TRBV2 to TRBJ1-1; 10 bases are shared with TRBD1. The germline CDR1 and CDR2 sequences are SNHLY and FYNNEI. After removal of 4 bases from V and 0 bases from J, the junction contained 2 bases not matched to a gene. The CDR3 contains 15 residues. CDR3 region: CASSGDRGMNTEAFF. CDR3 sequence (DNA): TGTGCCAGCAGTGGGGACAGGGGAATGAACACTGAAGCTTTCTTT.

The chain has TRBV27 and TRBJ2-5; maybe TRBD1 (5 bases). Trimming cost V 2 bases and J 4 bases, with 14 bases left between them. Germline CDR1 is MNHEY and CDR2 is SMNVEV (reference sequence). This CDR3 is built from 15 residues. The CDR3 region is CASSLRGQRLETQYF. Written as DNA, the CDR3 is TGTGCCAGCAGTTTAAGGGGCCAGAGGCTAGAGACCCAGTACTTC.

The V call is TRBV27, the J call TRBJ2-3; D not resolved. The CDR3 covers 12 residues. From germline, CDR1 is MNHEY and CDR2 SMNVEV (reference sequence). V was trimmed by 6 bases and J by 0 bases, leaving 4 bases between them. The CDR3 protein is CASSQSTDTQYF. The CDR3 region has the DNA TGTGCCAGCAGCCAAAGCACAGATACGCAGTATTTT.

V and J are TRBV5-1 and TRBJ2-7; 8 nucleotides agree with TRBD1. Germline lookup yields CDR1 SGHRS and CDR2 YFSETQ. After removal of 0 bases from V and 5 bases from J, the junction contained 22 bases not matched to a gene. CDR3 length: 20 residues. The DNA for the CDR3 is TGCGCCAGCAGCTTGGGGGAGAGCCCGGGACAGGTCCCACCGGTCGACGAGCAGTACTTC. This sequence encodes CASSLGESPGQVPPVDEQYF.

The chain is built from TRBV27 and TRBJ2-7, with unresolved D. The CDR3 covers 13 residues. Germline V lookup: CDR1 MNHEY, CDR2 SMNVEV (reference sequence). Trimming stripped 6 bases from V and 0 bases from J, with 9 bases between. CDR3 coding DNA: TGTGCCAGCAGCCTTTTGAGCTCCTACGAGCAGTACTTC. This sequence encodes CASSLLSSYEQYF.

The gene calls are TRBV10-1 and TRBJ2-3, with D uncertain. CDR3 length: 13 amino acids. Germline V gene lookup returns CDR1 WNHNN and CDR2 SYGVQD (reference sequence). Trimming pared 3 bases from V and 3 bases from J, leaving 7 bases between. The CDR3 reads CASSDSETDTQYF. The CDR3 DNA is TGCGCCAGCAGTGATTCAGAAACAGATACGCAGTATTTT.

This chain joins TRBV13 and TRBJ1-2; D may be TRBD1 (6 bases). CDR3 length: 16 residues. The V gene lost 4 bases and the J gene lost 2 bases, with 17 bases spanning the gap. Germline assignment: CDR1 PRHDT and CDR2 FYEKMQ (reference sequence). DNA of the CDR3: TGTGCCAGCAGCTCCACCGTAAACAGGGTGAACTATGGCTACACCTTC. It encodes CASSSTVNRVNYGYTF. Drawing the rest from reference TRBV13 and TRBJ1-2, the complete variable domain is AAGVIQSPRHLIKEKRETATLKCYPIPRHDTVYWYQQGPGQDPQFLISFYEKMQSDKGSIPDRFSAQQFSDYHSELNMSSLELGDSALYFCASSSTVNRVNYGYTFGSGTRLTVV.

The chain is built from TRBV5-1 and TRBJ1-3, with D perhaps matching TRBD1 (5 bases). This CDR3 comprises 16 residues. In germline, CDR1 is SGHRS, CDR2 YFSETQ. V was trimmed by 4 bases and J by 0 bases, leaving 14 bases between them. CDR3 DNA: TGCGCCAGCAGCCTTTATGGGGCCTTCTCTGGAAACACCATATATTTT. It yields the protein CASSLYGAFSGNTIYF.

The chain uses TRBV5-1 and TRBJ2-7; tentative D call: TRBD1 (5 bases). V was cut by 1 base and J by 2 bases, with 25 bases left in between. The CDR3 has 19 residues. Germline CDR1 is SGHRS and CDR2 is YFSETQ. For the CDR3, the DNA is TGCGCCAGCAGCTTGTACCCTCCCGCTGACAGACCAGACGCCTACGAGCAGTACTTC. It specifies CASSLYPPADRPDAYEQYF.

The chain carries TRBV2 and TRBJ2-2, with 9 bases fitting TRBD2. V shed 5 bases and J 4 bases; nucleotides not matched to a gene: 5. CDR3 length equals 15 residues. Germline CDR1 is SNHLY and CDR2 is FYNNEI. CDR3 amino acids: CASSIAGVRTGELFF. The DNA for the CDR3 is TGTGCCAGCAGTATAGCGGGAGTCCGCACCGGGGAGCTGTTTTTT.